These 12 T cell receptor beta chains came from one sample sequenced in a study of response to subunit inactivated influenza vaccine (dated by TCRdb to the late 2010s). Libraries were made using RT-PCR. The sequencing machine was an Illumina HiSeq 2500. TCRdb passed the public sequencing reads through fastp at Q25 and MiXCR, retaining productive beta sequences. Each CDR3 protein appears once, grouped with its most common genes and DNA. The table for this sample lists hundreds of thousands of distinct CDR3 sequences; 15% to 20% of them were counted only once. Approximately 11% of the sample is held by the ten biggest clonotypes. Sample: PBMCs from blood, taken 4 to 6 days after vaccination. All receptors derive from a man over 45 who received an inactivated influenza vaccine. Donor details come from another sample of the same person, matched by shared clones.

This clonotype was observed a handful of times. The chain combines TRBV5-5 with TRBJ1-1; D uncertain. The CDR3 is made up of 13 amino acids. From germline, CDR1 is SGHKS and CDR2 YYEKEE (reference sequence). Trimming pared 1 base from V and 3 bases from J, leaving 7 bases between. Here the CDR3 reads CASSLWLDTEAFF. For the CDR3, the DNA is TGTGCCAGCAGCTTGTGGCTGGACACTGAAGCTTTCTTT.

This clonotype was observed a handful of times. The chain links TRBV28 to TRBJ1-2; D not certain. This CDR3 contains 12 residues. Germline V gene sequence: CDR1 MDHEN, CDR2 SYDVKM. V was trimmed by 7 bases and J by 3 bases, leaving 9 bases between them. The CDR3 DNA sequence: TGTGCCAGCACTAACAGTGACTATGGCTACACCTTC. It is translated as CASTNSDYGYTF.

The J gene is TRBJ2-1, the V gene TRBV7-8, with 8 bases that match TRBD1. The CDR3 has 13 residues. V lost 8 bases to trimming and J lost 8 bases; unmatched junction nucleotides: 8. From germline, CDR1 is SGHVS and CDR2 FQNEAQ. CDR3 coding DNA: TGTGCCAGCGGAGAGACAGGGGCCTATGAGCAGTTCTTC. Translated, it gives CASGETGAYEQFF.

This chain uses TRBV5-1 with TRBJ1-6; D might be TRBD1 (6 bases). The CDR3 extends over 15 amino acids. V dropped 0 bases and J dropped 9 bases, with 13 bases sitting between them. Germline lookup yields CDR1 SGHRS and CDR2 YFSETQ. The CDR3 DNA reads as TGCGCCAGCAGCTTGGATCGGCAGGGGAGTTCACCCCTCCACTTT. Amino acids: CASSLDRQGSSPLHF. The full variable domain, rest sourced from reference TRBV5-1 and TRBJ1-6, is KAGVTQTPRYLIKTRGQQVTLSCSPISGHRSVSWYQQTPGQGLQFLFEYFSETQRNKGNFPGRFSGRQFSNSRSEMNVSTLELGDSALYLCASSLDRQGSSPLHFGNGTRLTVT.

This clonotype has ten or more counts. The rearrangement joins TRBV5-1 to TRBJ2-3, with 7 nucleotides matching TRBD1. The CDR3 is made up of 15 amino acids. The germline gives CDR1 SGHRS, CDR2 YFSETQ. Trimming took 4 bases from V and 2 from J; bases not matched to a gene: 7. CDR3 sequence: CASSVQGFFTDTQYF. CDR3 DNA: TGCGCCAGCAGCGTACAGGGGTTCTTCACAGATACGCAGTATTTT.

V gene TRBV11-2 combines with J gene TRBJ2-7; 7 nucleotides line up with TRBD1. CDR3 size: 15 residues. With V trimmed by 1 base and J by 5 bases, 8 bases remained unmatched. CDR1 SGHAT and CDR2 FQNNGV come from the germline V gene. Written as DNA, the CDR3 is TGTGCCAGCAGCTTAGTGGACAGGAGTCATGACGAGCAGTACTTC. This gives the protein CASSLVDRSHDEQYF.

The gene calls are TRBV30 and TRBJ2-2, with D possibly matching TRBD2 (5 bases). Germline lookup yields CDR1 GTSNPN and CDR2 SVGIG (reference sequence). This CDR3 comprises 13 residues. V was shortened by 2 bases and J by 4 bases, with 8 bases between the two germline ends. The CDR3 protein is CAWSFGSTGELFF. The CDR3, as DNA: TGTGCCTGGAGTTTTGGGAGCACCGGGGAGCTGTTTTTT.

This clonotype occurred many times. The V gene is TRBV24-1, the J gene TRBJ2-2; no definite D call. Trimming took 4 bases from V and 5 from J, leaving 13 bases between them. This CDR3 comprises 15 residues. Germline CDR1 and CDR2: KGHDR and SFDVKD. CDR3 amino acids: CATSDPTTSTGELFF. CDR3 sequence (DNA): TGTGCCACCAGTGACCCTACTACTTCGACCGGGGAGCTGTTTTTT.

This clonotype has at least ten counts. The chain employs TRBV4-2 and TRBJ2-3, with D unresolved. The V gene lost 0 bases and the J gene lost 4 bases, with 5 bases spanning the gap. The germline V gene has CDR1 LGHNA and CDR2 YNFKEQ. The CDR3 has 13 amino acids. CDR3 coding DNA: TGTGCCAGCAGCCAAGATTCCCCAGATACGCAGTATTTT. Translation: CASSQDSPDTQYF.

The V and J genes are TRBV10-3 and TRBJ1-4; the D gene is possibly TRBD1 (5 bases). Germline lookup yields CDR1 ENHRY and CDR2 SYGVKD. The V gene lost 3 bases and the J gene lost 4 bases, with 15 bases spanning the gap. CDR3 length: 16 amino acids. The CDR3 reads CAISDGDSKLNEKLFF. The CDR3 DNA is TGTGCCATCAGTGACGGAGACAGCAAACTTAATGAAAAACTGTTTTTT.

This clonotype was detected a few times. The chain links TRBV3-1 to TRBJ2-1; D tentatively reads TRBD1 or TRBD2 (6 bases each). Trimming stripped 8 bases from V and 5 bases from J, with 19 bases between. In germline, CDR1 is LGHDT, CDR2 YNNKEL (reference sequence). CDR3 length equals 15 residues. Here the CDR3 DNA reads TGTGCCAGCCGGGGTACGGGGGCCGCACACAATGAGCAGTTCTTC. It yields the protein CASRGTGAAHNEQFF.

This clonotype was detected only a few times. The chain is built from TRBV12-3 or TRBV12-4 and TRBJ2-6; D remains ambiguous. The CDR3 totals 15 residues. Trimming stripped 6 bases from V and 0 bases from J, with 9 bases between. The CDR3 reads CASRGRRSGANVLTF. As DNA, the CDR3 is TGTGCCAGCAGGGGAAGGCGCTCTGGGGCCAACGTCCTGACTTTC.